These 15 T cell receptor beta chains share one sample of origin, sequenced in a study of Graves' ophthalmopathy and Graves' hyperthyroidism. Amplifying from RNA transcripts, the study obtained TCR beta CDR3 regions. In the first round, RT-PCR was carried out with HTBI primers, and a multiplex PCR formed the second round. TCRdb redid the calling of the multiplex PCR reads with MiXCR, one entry per CDR3 protein. The top ten hold approximately 43% of the sample, which has 650,000 to 900,000 distinct CDR3 sequences, 40% seen once. The sample was peripheral blood. Receptors originate from an adult man with Graves' ophthalmopathy.

The chain is built from TRBV10-3 and TRBJ2-7, with D perhaps being TRBD1 or TRBD2 (5 bases each). This CDR3 has 14 residues. The V end was cut by 0 bases, the J end by 4 bases, with 10 bases between. Per the germline V gene, CDR1 is ENHRY and CDR2 is SYGVKD. The CDR3 DNA is TGTGCCATCAGTGAGTCCGGGGCGGGTTACGAGCAGTACTTC. It yields the protein CAISESGAGYEQYF.

This clonotype occurred once. The V call is TRBV20-1, the J call TRBJ2-7; 7 positions match TRBD1. The germline V gene has CDR1 DFQATT and CDR2 SNEGSKA (reference sequence). The trim removed 5 bases at V and 0 bases at J, leaving 7 bases unmatched. The CDR3 loop spans 14 amino acids. The CDR3 DNA follows: TGCAGTGCTGGGGGACAGTCCCCCTCCTACGAGCAGTACTTC. It translates to CSAGGQSPSYEQYF.

This sequence joins TRBV19 and TRBJ1-1; D gene unclear. From germline, CDR1 is LNHDA and CDR2 SQIVND (reference sequence). Trimming removed 5 bases at V and 0 bases at J, with 10 bases between. The CDR3 contains 14 residues. The CDR3: CASSQQTMNTEAFF. The DNA of the CDR3 is TGTGCCAGTAGTCAACAGACCATGAACACTGAAGCTTTCTTT.

This clonotype has a single count. This chain connects TRBV7-2 to TRBJ1-2, with no clear D. There are 13 residues in the CDR3. Germline V CDR1 and CDR2: SGHTA, FQGNSA. Trimming took 10 bases from V and 3 from J, leaving 15 bases between them. The CDR3, as DNA: TGTGCCAATCGGGCAGGAAGGGACTATGGCTACACCTTC. Translating gives CANRAGRDYGYTF. Full variable domain (outside the CDR3, taken from reference TRBV7-2 and TRBJ1-2): GAGVSQSPSNKVTEKGKDVELRCDPISGHTALYWYRQSLGQGLEFLIYFQGNSAPDKSGLPSDRFSAERTGGSVSTLTIQRTQQEDSAVYLCANRAGRDYGYTFGSGTRLTVV.

This chain joins TRBV29-1 and TRBJ2-2; 7 nucleotides align to TRBD1. Germline V lookup: CDR1 SQVTM, CDR2 ANQGSEA. The CDR3 runs 13 residues. V shed 4 bases and J 8 bases; nucleotides not matched to a gene: 7. The CDR3 here is CSVGTGARGELFF. CDR3 in DNA: TGCAGCGTTGGTACAGGGGCGCGTGGGGAGCTGTTTTTT.

V usage is TRBV7-2 and J usage is TRBJ2-5; TRBD2 agrees at 11 bases. Germline assignment: CDR1 SGHTA and CDR2 FQGNSA. The CDR3 has 15 residues. The V and J ends lost 5 bases and 5 bases, in that order; junction bases with no gene match: 7. CDR3: CASSQLAGDFETQYF. The CDR3 DNA reads TGTGCCAGCAGCCAACTAGCGGGGGATTTCGAGACCCAGTACTTC.

V gene TRBV29-1 combines with J gene TRBJ2-2, with 7 nucleotides matching TRBD1. Germline CDR1 is SQVTM and CDR2 is ANQGSEA. This CDR3 spans 16 amino acids. Here the CDR3 DNA reads TGCGGCGCGAGAGAAGGGGGCGCTTCGAACACCGGGGAGCTGTTTTTT. This codes for CGAREGGASNTGELFF.

The V and J genes are TRBV25-1 and TRBJ2-2; 7 bases fit TRBD1. V gave up 11 bases and J gave up 6 bases; unmatched junction bases: 9. The CDR3 consists of 13 residues. From germline, CDR1 is MGHDK and CDR2 SYGVNS. The CDR3 loop reads CAYGQVEAGELFF. CDR3 DNA: TGTGCCTATGGACAGGTCGAGGCCGGGGAGCTGTTTTTT.

This clonotype appeared many times. The chain combines TRBV7-2 with TRBJ2-7, with D tentatively TRBD2 (5 bases). V dropped 3 bases and J dropped 3 bases, with 12 bases sitting between them. Looked up from germline, CDR1 is SGHTA and CDR2 is FQGNSA. There are 14 residues in the CDR3. The CDR3 DNA follows: TGTGCCAGCAGCTTCTTTCTAAGCGGCTACGAGCAGTACTTC. It codes for CASSFFLSGYEQYF. The full variable domain, rest sourced from reference TRBV7-2 and TRBJ2-7, is GAGVSQSPSNKVTEKGKDVELRCDPISGHTALYWYRQSLGQGLEFLIYFQGNSAPDKSGLPSDRFSAERTGGSVSTLTIQRTQQEDSAVYLCASSFFLSGYEQYFGPGTRLTVT.

This clonotype was seen ten or more times. V is TRBV29-1 and J is TRBJ1-1; D call uncertain. V was shortened by 5 bases and J by 1 base, with 5 bases between the two germline ends. CDR1 and CDR2 from the germline V gene are SQVTM and ANQGSEA. The CDR3 runs 11 residues. The DNA for the CDR3 is TGCAGCGTTTTCACGAACACTGAAGCTTTCTTT. It is translated as CSVFTNTEAFF.

This chain connects TRBV15 to TRBJ1-2; 7 bases match TRBD1. Looked up from germline, CDR1 is LNHNV and CDR2 is YYDKDF (reference sequence). This CDR3 spans 13 amino acids. Germline trimming cut 10 bases from V and 4 bases from J; bases unmatched to any gene: 9. CDR3 sequence reads: CASNKGTVYGYTF. The CDR3 coding sequence is TGTGCCAGCAACAAAGGGACAGTCTATGGCTACACCTTC.

The genes are TRBV6-5 and TRBJ1-6; 8 nucleotides agree with TRBD1. J gave up 7 bases and V 6 bases, and 5 bases lay outside the gene matches. The CDR3 runs to 14 residues. Per germline, CDR1 MNHEY and CDR2 SVGAGI. The CDR3 coding sequence is TGTGCCAGCAGCAGGACAGGGTACAATTCACCCCTCCACTTT. The encoded protein is CASSRTGYNSPLHF.

The table lists this clonotype with many counts. V usage is TRBV10-3 and J usage is TRBJ2-7; D gene unclear. V lost 1 base and J lost 0, with 13 bases in between. Germline V gene sequence: CDR1 ENHRY, CDR2 SYGVKD. The CDR3 is 16 amino acids. CDR3 nucleotides: TGTGCCATCAGTGAGTTGGCCTCCAGGAGCTCCTACGAGCAGTACTTC. Protein product: CAISELASRSSYEQYF.

This clonotype was seen just once. This chain uses TRBV2 with TRBJ1-2, with TRBD1 as a possible D gene (6 bases). V was trimmed by 5 bases and J by 7 bases, leaving 20 bases between them. The CDR3 spans 15 residues. The germline V gene has CDR1 SNHLY and CDR2 FYNNEI. The chain's CDR3 is CASSTQGSTEAGYTF. The CDR3 nucleotides are TGTGCCAGCAGTACACAGGGTAGCACTGAAGCTGGCTACACCTTC.

The CDR3 reads CASSLGRAHSYEQYF. The CDR3 nucleotides read TGTGCCAGCAGCTTGGGGCGGGCCCACTCCTACGAGCAGTACTTC. The chain joins TRBV7-2 to TRBJ2-7; TRBD1 or TRBD2 may be the D gene (5 bases each). Trimming took 3 bases from V and 0 from J, leaving 12 bases between them. The CDR3 is made up of 15 amino acids. Germline values: CDR1 SGHTA, CDR2 FQGNSA.